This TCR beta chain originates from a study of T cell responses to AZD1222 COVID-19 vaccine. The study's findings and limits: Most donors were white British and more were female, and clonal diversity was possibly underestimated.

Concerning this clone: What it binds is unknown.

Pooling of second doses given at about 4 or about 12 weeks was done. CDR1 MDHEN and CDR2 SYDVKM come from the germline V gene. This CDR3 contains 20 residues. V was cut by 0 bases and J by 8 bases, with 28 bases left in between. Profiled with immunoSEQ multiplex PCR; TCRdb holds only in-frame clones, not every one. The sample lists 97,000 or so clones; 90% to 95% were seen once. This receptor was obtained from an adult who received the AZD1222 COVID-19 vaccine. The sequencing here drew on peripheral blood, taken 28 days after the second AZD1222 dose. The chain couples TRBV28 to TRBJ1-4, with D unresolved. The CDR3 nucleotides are TGTGCCAGCAGTTTATGGGGCCGCACGCTAAAAGGCACCCGTAGAGAAAAACTGTTTTTT. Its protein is CASSLWGRTLKGTRREKLFF. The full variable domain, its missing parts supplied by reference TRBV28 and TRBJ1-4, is DVKVTQSSRYLVKRTGEKVFLECVQDMDHENMFWYRQDPGLGLRLIYFSYDVKMKEKGDIPEGYSVSREKKERFSLILESASTNQTSMYLCASSLWGRTLKGTRREKLFFGSGTQLSVL.